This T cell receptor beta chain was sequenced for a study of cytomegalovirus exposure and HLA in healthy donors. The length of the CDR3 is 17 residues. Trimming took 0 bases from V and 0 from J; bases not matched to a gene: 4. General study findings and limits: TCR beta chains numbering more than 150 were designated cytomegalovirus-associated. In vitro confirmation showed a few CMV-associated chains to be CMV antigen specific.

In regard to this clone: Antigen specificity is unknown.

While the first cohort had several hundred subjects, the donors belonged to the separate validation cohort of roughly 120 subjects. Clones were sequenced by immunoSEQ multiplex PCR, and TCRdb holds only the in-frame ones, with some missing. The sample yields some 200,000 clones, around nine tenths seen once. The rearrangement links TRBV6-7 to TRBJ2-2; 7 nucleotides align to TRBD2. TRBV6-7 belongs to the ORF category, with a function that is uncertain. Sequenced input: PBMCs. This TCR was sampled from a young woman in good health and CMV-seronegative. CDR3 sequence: CASSYSGLAANTGELFF. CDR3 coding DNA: TGTGCCAGCAGTTACTCTGGGCTAGCGGCGAACACCGGGGAGCTGTTTTTT.